The present T cell receptor beta chain was sequenced within a study of cytomegalovirus exposure and HLA in healthy donors (dated by TCRdb to the late 2010s). Context from the whole study: An earlier analysis of around 600 of the donors reported about 290 Gb of sequence data and 117 million unique TCR beta sequences from about 179 million T cells. To study patterns of TCR occurrence, a later analysis re-analyzed previously published TCR beta repertoires from hundreds of donors and added high-resolution HLA genotyping. The study was designed to test whether signatures of past pathogen exposure could be identified by cataloging public T cell receptors. The study combined high-throughput TCR immunosequencing, statistical association of individual TCRs with disease status, and machine learning to predict cytomegalovirus infection status. Roughly 300 gigabases of sequencing data and tens of millions of unique TCR sequences were included in an early release covering about 620 HLA-typed donors. The genetic ancestry cluster associated with self-reported Caucasian donors included roughly 84% of the roughly 400 genotyped donors. Rather than using new phenotypic data, the later analysis identified candidate immune exposures from TCR beta sequences and from how often those sequences occurred across donors. A later genetic analysis used genome-wide SNP genotypes for about 60% of the roughly 700 donors, treating that subset as a discovery cohort. HLA typing covered class I and class II loci at four-digit resolution. Roughly five DR-DQ haplotypes were handled as single units for association and clustering because linkage in the cohort was strong. An earlier analysis of approximately 580 of the donors used high-throughput TCR beta sequencing to judge whether each TCR beta V gene segment behaved as functional or pseudogenic. The T cell repertoires of about 700 subjects were profiled by immunosequencing and related to cytomegalovirus serostatus. Donor age, sex, ethnicity and CMV serostatus were compiled alongside the repertoire data. Along with the roughly 610-subject first cohort, a separate validation cohort of over 90 different subjects was used. Among around 400 genotyped donors of the cohort, an average of about 220,000 unique TCR beta nucleotide sequences was sequenced per donor, of which about 19% were non-productive. Typing coverage varied by locus: about 620-640 donors for A, B, C, DRB1 and DQB1; more than 500 for DQA1; 606 for DPA1; about 450 for DPB1. All discovery cohort repertoires had been generated on a single sequencing platform.

The junction shows trimming of 3 bases on V and 5 bases on J, and the gene matches do not reach 7 bases of it. Via the germline V gene, CDR1 is MGHRA and CDR2 YSYEKL. CDR3 length: 16 amino acids, cysteine to phenylalanine. Only the CDR3 DNA stays, 48 bases, in frame from base 1. The method was the immunoSEQ multiplex PCR assay. For the multiplex PCR, a mixture combining 60 forward primers for TCR Vbeta segments and 13 reverse primers for TCR Jbeta segments was used. A multiplex PCR assay on genomic DNA amplified the CDR3 region of rearranged TCR beta genes. Amplified TCR beta libraries were sequenced as 87-base-pair reads on the Illumina HiSeq System. Per the authors' processing: Across the 670 or so repertoires, a later analysis counted about 81 million unique TCR beta chains, 9.5 million to 12 million of which were shared by at least two donors. Raw reads were error-corrected and collapsed into unique sequences with a nearest-neighbor algorithm that merged closely related sequences to remove PCR and sequencing errors. CDR3 sequences were aligned to IMGT reference sequences to assign V, D and J gene segments. For a sequence to be retained, a match of at least six nucleotides to both a V gene segment and a J gene segment was required. Rearrangements were called productive when the CDR3 lacked stop codons and stayed in frame with V and J; all others were non-productive. CDR3 was defined by IMGT convention, running from the second conserved V-encoded cysteine to the conserved J-encoded phenylalanine. The earlier analysis of some 600 of the donors excluded sequences that lacked an unambiguous match to a single V gene segment. In an earlier analysis of 450 to 700 of the donors, V segments were called functional above 56.7% productive rearrangements and were called segregating when the between-donor standard deviation exceeded 5%. A statistical classification framework was built to diagnose cytomegalovirus status from the catalog of TCR beta chain sequences. In a later analysis, V and J genes were assigned by comparing TCR nucleotide sequences against IMGT/GENE-DB human TR gene sequences. In a later analysis, CDR3 sequences and most-parsimonious VDJ recombination scenarios were assigned using the TCRdist pipeline. In a later analysis, every TCR beta chain was defined by the combination of its CDR3 amino acid sequence and its V-gene family, and reads without a unique V-gene family were dropped. As a way to deal with suspected cross-contamination and a sequencing artifact, a later analysis dropped hundreds of nucleotide sequences that were highly shared and had low generation probability. For each public chain, a later analysis derived a clonal expansion index from normalized ranks of inferred template counts within each repertoire. A later analysis computed generation probabilities with a VDJ recombination model fitted to out-of-frame rearrangements, and checked the results against IGoR. Hypergeometric tests were used in a later analysis to score TCR-TCR, TCR-HLA and TCR-CMV co-occurrence, with a repertoire-size bias correction applied to the TCR pairs. In a later analysis, false discovery rates were estimated by permuting HLA or CMV assignments 20 times. In a later analysis, co-occurring TCRs were grouped using DBSCAN, and TCRdist sequence similarity was added for clustering within HLA-allele-positive subsets. Repertoires with fewer than 30,000 or more than 120,000 public chains were left out of co-occurrence clustering, as were roughly five repertoires with anomalous nucleotide sharing. This immuneACCESS table, as held by TCRdb, lists in-frame sequences with V and J called but not all clones. Of the missing ones, under half trace to an unresolved V gene in checked studies; the others have no known cause. For V, J and clone size, that table is used; D and trimming come from the DNA. The sample table holds about 200,000 clones, of which roughly 90% were seen once. The leading ten clones occupy around 0.34% of the sample.

What the study reported, not specific to this receptor: Roughly uniform sequencing depth across donors was assumed in presence/absence analyses, although this assumption may not hold. It was suggested by the authors that the approach could potentially be generalized to other disease states and immunological phenotypes. Some IMGT-functional V segments, including TRBV6-2 and TRBV6-3, could not be told apart with the 87-base-pair reads, so those segments were excluded. A later analysis reported that several top co-occurrence clusters appeared linked to parvovirus B19, influenza, CMV and Epstein-Barr virus. Linkage disequilibrium might explain the correlated functional status among segregating V segments, but an unknown experimental factor could not be ruled out. The classifier was reported to diagnose cytomegalovirus status with high specificity and sensitivity in both the original and validation cohorts. A further reported finding was that TCR beta sequences accurately predicted the HLA-A and HLA-B alleles for most subjects in the first cohort. In a later analysis, HLA-associated TCR beta chains were found to be more clonally expanded and to have lower generation probabilities than equally common non-associated chains. According to a later analysis, TCR association rates differed among HLA loci, with DRB1 alleles showing the most associated TCRs and HLA-C alleles showing the fewest. Assigning TCR associations to individual alleles was difficult when HLA alleles, especially DR and DQ, strongly co-occurred. An association between a missense DCLRE1C variant and V-gene and J-gene trimming of TCR beta chains was found in a later genetic analysis and replicated in an independent cohort. In vitro tests confirmed that a few of the cytomegalovirus-associated TCR beta chains recognize cytomegalovirus antigens. An earlier analysis of approximately 600 of the donors showed that most TCR beta V segments appeared in productive rearrangements either about 90% or about 30% of the time, which broadly matched IMGT annotations. A total of roughly 160 TCR beta chains were listed by the study as associated with cytomegalovirus. In a later analysis, most CMV-associated TCR beta chains were found to appear HLA-restricted, with HLA associations seemingly driven largely by CMV exposure. Because HLA typing was missing for some donors at each locus, association tests included only the typed subset. Immune exposure information for the cohort was limited to CMV serostatus. Compared with the roughly 670-donor mean, donors in an Asian-associated ancestry cluster had fewer N-insertions in productive TCRs, according to a later genetic analysis. Only TCR beta chains were sequenced in this cohort, and the absence of alpha or paired-chain data limited detectable features. The sequencing pipeline was judged likely to have produced a cluster of highly shared sequence variants as a technical artifact. Specific HLA alleles were associated with 16,951 TCR beta sequences at a false discovery rate of 0.05 in a later analysis. Across donors, most TCR sequences were observed very rarely, whereas some public TCRs were present in many individuals. The earlier analysis of 587 of the donors excluded around 17 rarely observed V segments, including chromosome 9 orphons, because counts were too low.

Note on this clone: The antigen this receptor binds is unknown. Base qualities are not at hand, and no much larger clone is one base apart.

The cohort was made up of roughly 670 healthy bone marrow donors. Cohort members were all nominally healthy when sampled, although unrecorded immune exposures were likely present. The donor tested CMV seronegative, placing the donor among the approximately 400 seronegative members of the cohort. Each donor provided a peripheral blood sample, and peripheral blood mononuclear cells were used for TCR beta sequencing. Genomic DNA was extracted from the blood cell samples with the Qiagen DNeasy Blood Extraction Kit. The material sequenced was PBMCs. The receptor comes from a woman aged 30 to 39 in good health and CMV-seronegative. The rearranged chain carries TRBV4-1 and TRBJ2-7; 13 bases in the middle match TRBD2. Here is the DNA: TGCGCCAGCAGCCAGGCAACTAGCGGGGGGGCCCACGAGCAGTACTTC. It translates to CASSQATSGGAHEQYF.